This T cell receptor (beta chain) was recovered during a study of neurological immune-mediated disorders. Concerning this clonotype: Compared with germline, one end of the junction differs, possibly owing to a read error.

The CDR3 consists of 13 residues. Germline values: CDR1 SNHLY, CDR2 FYNNEI. TCRdb independently ran MiXCR on the 5' RACE reads; one entry per CDR3 protein. This table holds around 70,000 distinct CDR3 sequences, 4% to 6% found once. Where libraries were unsorted, they were derived from 2 million PBMCs stored at -80 degrees C. The sequenced sample consisted of PBMCs. The rearrangement uses TRBV2 and TRBJ2-3; 8 positions agree with TRBD2. This clonotype was obtained from a woman between 25 and 40 years old with multiple sclerosis. The DNA for the CDR3 is TGTGCCAGCGGACCAAGGGGCCGCGGGGGGCGACTTTTT. As protein: CASGPRGRGGRLF.